A selection of T cell receptor beta chains follows, all from one sample in a study of T cells after yellow fever vaccination. Via MiXCR, TCRdb re-called the 5' RACE reads, giving one row per CDR3 protein. The sample records approximately 510,000 distinct CDR3 sequences, about a fifth being singletons. This specimen consisted of PBMCs, obtained roughly 20 days after the first yellow fever vaccination. The receptors originated from a man younger than 35 who received the YFV17D yellow fever vaccine. CDR3s include the opening cysteine and the closing phenylalanine or tryptophan. D genes are given only for firm matches. A row's size may be missing; if present it is once, few, many or a size class.

cdr3_aa cdr3_nt clone_size v_call d_call j_call
CASSLDTPGKLFF TGTGCCAGCAGCTTGGACACCCCAGGAAAACTGTTTTTT few TRBV7-3 . TRBJ1-4
CAISESIVTGPAITGYTF TGTGCCATCAGTGAGTCGATTGTCACGGGGCCGGCAATTACTGGCTACACCTTC once TRBV10-3 . TRBJ1-2
CASSLYVGGDTEAFF TGTGCCAGCAGTTTATACGTCGGGGGAGACACTGAAGCTTTCTTT few TRBV7-2 . TRBJ1-1
CASRVERGGTDEQFF TGTGCCAGCAGAGTAGAGCGGGGAGGTACGGATGAGCAGTTCTTC few TRBV6-2/TRBV6-3 TRBD2 TRBJ2-1
CAISEGPLYGYTF TGTGCCATCAGTGAGGGACCGCTGTATGGCTACACCTTC few TRBV10-3 . TRBJ1-2
CASSSLGGTNEKLFF TGTGCCAGCAGTTCCCTCGGGGGAACTAATGAAAAACTGTTTTTT . TRBV12-3/TRBV12-4 . TRBJ1-4
CSVQDGFLREQYF TGCAGCGTCCAGGACGGCTTTTTACGAGAGCAGTACTTC . TRBV29-1 . TRBJ2-7
CASSYWGANEKLFF TGTGCCAGCAGTTACTGGGGAGCTAATGAAAAACTGTTTTTT . TRBV6-5 . TRBJ1-4
CASSLAPSGGHGEQYF TGCGCCAGCAGCTTGGCCCCGTCGGGGGGGCACGGCGAGCAGTACTTC . TRBV5-1 TRBD2 TRBJ2-7
CASSTLESTDTQYF TGTGCCAGCAGTACTCTCGAAAGCACAGATACGCAGTATTTT few TRBV7-6 . TRBJ2-3
CASSPGWGNSPLHF TGTGCCAGCAGCCCCGGGTGGGGTAATTCACCCCTCCACTTT . TRBV28 . TRBJ1-6
CASSAQGANTEAFF TGTGCCAGCAGCGCACAGGGGGCGAACACTGAAGCTTTCTTT many TRBV2 TRBD1 TRBJ1-1
CASSYSRENTEAFF TGTGCCAGCAGTTACTCACGGGAGAACACTGAAGCTTTCTTT few TRBV6-5 . TRBJ1-1
CASSQDGLAGADIQYF TGTGCCAGCAGCCAAGATGGACTAGCGGGGGCGGACATTCAGTACTTC few TRBV4-2 TRBD2 TRBJ2-4
CASSPPGAYQETQYF TGTGCCAGCTCACCACCGGGCGCGTATCAAGAGACCCAGTACTTC few TRBV18 . TRBJ2-5
CASSGQGFEGYTF TGTGCCAGCAGCGGACAGGGTTTCGAGGGCTACACCTTC . TRBV9 TRBD1 TRBJ1-2
CASSGPGGSGNSPLHF TGTGCCAGCAGCGGACCAGGGGGCTCTGGTAATTCACCCCTCCACTTT . TRBV7-9 TRBD1 TRBJ1-6
CASSPSIKTRDRAFGYGYTF TGTGCCAGCAGTCCGTCAATAAAGACCCGGGACAGGGCGTTCGGCTATGGCTACACCTTC . TRBV11-1 TRBD1 TRBJ1-2
CASRAGMDEQFF TGTGCCAGCAGAGCGGGTATGGATGAGCAGTTCTTC few TRBV7-9 . TRBJ2-1
CASSRGQDNTGELFF TGTGCCAGCAGTCGCGGACAGGACAACACCGGGGAGCTGTTTTTT few TRBV6-2/TRBV6-3 TRBD1 TRBJ2-2
CSGTDSTDTQYF TGCAGCGGGACAGATAGCACAGATACGCAGTATTTT few TRBV29-1 . TRBJ2-3
CASSPAALSWIEQFF TGTGCCAGCAGCCCCGCGGCCCTTAGTTGGATTGAGCAGTTCTTC . TRBV9 . TRBJ2-1
CASSQGNKGASTDTQYF TGTGCCAGCAGCCAAGGAAATAAAGGGGCGAGCACAGATACGCAGTATTTT . TRBV4-2 . TRBJ2-3